A single sample gave rise to the 12 T cell receptor beta chains below, sequenced in a study of shared T cell receptors in the human thymus. The data were produced by immunoSEQ multiplex PCR, yet TCRdb's version contains in-frame clones alone and is incomplete. Among about 730,000 clones listed, roughly 85% were seen once. In addition, the sample was reused for a study of human thymus T cells.

The sequencing input was thymocytes. All receptors come from a girl in the first two years of life with a congenital heart defect.

The chain has TRBV6-5 and TRBJ2-7, with D possibly matching TRBD1 (6 bases). Between the trimmed V and J ends, which lost 0 bases and 5 bases, there was a span of 11 bases. From germline, CDR1 is MNHEY and CDR2 SVGAGI. The CDR3 is 14 residues long. The CDR3 sequence: CASSYSPDSHEQYF. The CDR3 DNA follows: TGTGCCAGCAGTTACTCTCCGGACAGCCACGAGCAGTACTTC.

This sequence joins TRBV5-6 and TRBJ1-2; D ambiguous. Trimming shortened V by 1 base and J by 1 base, and 11 bases separated the two germline ends. The germline V gene has CDR1 SGHDT and CDR2 YYEEEE. The CDR3 contains 15 residues. CDR3 amino acids: CASSLSLGSNYGYTF. The DNA of the CDR3 is TGTGCCAGCAGCTTGTCTTTGGGCAGTAACTATGGCTACACCTTC. The full variable domain, in which reference TRBV5-6 and TRBJ1-2 provide the parts outside the CDR3, is DAGVTQSPTHLIKTRGQQVTLRCSPKSGHDTVSWYQQALGQGPQFIFQYYEEEERQRGNFPDRFSGHQFPNYSSELNVNALLLGDSALYLCASSLSLGSNYGYTFGSGTRLTVV.

This chain joins TRBV10-2 and TRBJ1-1; D not certain. V dropped 2 bases and J dropped 0 bases, with 4 bases sitting between them. The germline CDR1 and CDR2 sequences are WSHSY and SAAADI. This CDR3 is 13 amino acids long. The DNA for the CDR3 is TGCGCCAGCAGTGAGGAGATGAACACTGAAGCTTTCTTT. It encodes CASSEEMNTEAFF.

This clone occurred once. The chain recombines TRBV4-2 with TRBJ2-7; D unresolved. Germline lookup yields CDR1 LGHNA and CDR2 YNFKEQ. This CDR3 region has 14 residues. Trimming shortened V by 1 base and J by 2 bases, and 9 bases separated the two germline ends. CDR3 in DNA: TGTGCCAGCAGCCAAGGGGCCGCCCCCTACGAGCAGTACTTC. It encodes CASSQGAAPYEQYF.

The genes are TRBV11-2 and TRBJ1-5; 10 bases agree with TRBD1. The CDR3 loop spans 17 amino acids. Trimming took 4 bases from V and 0 from J; bases not matched to a gene: 6. Germline V gene sequence: CDR1 SGHAT, CDR2 FQNNGV. CDR3 amino acids: CASSSKTGGNSNQPQHF. CDR3 nucleotides: TGTGCCAGCAGCTCGAAGACAGGGGGCAATAGCAATCAGCCCCAGCATTTT.

The J gene is TRBJ1-1, the V gene TRBV30; 7 bases map to TRBD1. CDR1 is GTSNPN, CDR2 SVGIG, per germline (reference sequence). The V and J ends lost 4 bases and 11 bases, in that order; junction bases with no gene match: 19. The CDR3 is made up of 15 amino acids. DNA for the CDR3: TGTGCCTGGAATCGTCCGACAGGGCGTTGGAAAGTGGCTTTCTTT. Its translation: CAWNRPTGRWKVAFF.

V gene TRBV4-3 combines with J gene TRBJ2-1, with D possibly being TRBD1 (6 bases). Germline V CDR1 and CDR2: LGHNA, YSLEER. Trimming removed 0 bases at V and 8 bases at J, with 32 bases between. This CDR3 is built from 21 residues. The CDR3 loop reads CASSQDGLPRKGERGVDEQFF. Here the CDR3 DNA reads TGCGCCAGCAGCCAAGATGGGCTACCGAGAAAGGGGGAACGGGGTGTTGATGAGCAGTTCTTC.

This chain connects TRBV15 to TRBJ1-1, with TRBD1 matching over 10 bases. Germline CDR1 LNHNV, CDR2 YYDKDF (reference sequence). This CDR3 contains 17 residues. The ends lost 2 bases at V and 1 base at J; junction bases unmatched: 7. This chain's CDR3 is CATSRSFRDRGNTEAFF. CDR3 nucleotide sequence: TGTGCCACCAGCAGATCCTTTAGGGACAGGGGGAACACTGAAGCTTTCTTT. The whole variable domain, filled in from reference TRBV15 and TRBJ1-1, reads DAMVIQNPRYQVTQFGKPVTLSCSQTLNHNVMYWYQQKSSQAPKLLFHYYDKDFNNEADTPDNFQSRRPNTSFCFLDIRSPGLGDTAMYLCATSRSFRDRGNTEAFFGQGTRLTVV.

V is TRBV9 and J is TRBJ1-1, with D unresolved. There are 14 residues in the CDR3. In germline, CDR1 is SGDLS, CDR2 YYNGEE. V gave up 0 bases and J gave up 10 bases, with 16 bases separating them. DNA of the CDR3: TGTGCCAGCAGCGTAGGAAGGATTCGGGAGGGAGCTTTCTTT. It specifies CASSVGRIREGAFF.

This rearrangement joins TRBV6-5 to TRBJ2-3, with TRBD2 matching 9 bases. V trimming: 4 bases; J trimming: 6 bases; junction bases outside the gene matches: 8. CDR3 length: 15 residues. The germline CDR1 and CDR2 sequences are MNHEY and SVGAGI. Here the CDR3 reads CASSSGSGGGDTQYF. CDR3 DNA: TGTGCCAGCAGTTCGGGTAGCGGGGGAGGCGATACGCAGTATTTT.

The rearrangement joins TRBV6-1 to TRBJ2-1, with D unresolved. Trimming stripped 11 bases from V and 7 bases from J, with 18 bases between. Germline V gives CDR1 MNHNS, CDR2 SASEGT. The CDR3 sequence is 13 residues long. DNA for the CDR3: TGTGCCCCCCCCGCCCCACCACAGAATGAGCAGTTCTTC. Translated: CAPPAPPQNEQFF.

This chain connects TRBV19 to TRBJ1-6; D gene unclear. Trimming left V 2 bases short and J 7 bases short, with 30 bases between. The length of the CDR3 is 21 residues. The germline gives CDR1 LNHDA, CDR2 SQIVND (reference sequence). The CDR3 sequence: CASSIRRGLPTPVNGNSPLHF. DNA for the CDR3: TGTGCCAGTAGTATACGTAGAGGTCTTCCAACCCCAGTTAACGGAAATTCACCCCTCCACTTT.